One and the same sample provided the 25 T cell receptor beta chains below, sequenced in a study of blood T cells in healthy people across ages. Using a J-beta primer mix together with a sample-barcoded 5' primer, a second PCR was run for roughly 7 to 11 cycles. TCRdb called the 5' RACE reads again in MiXCR, with one record for every CDR3 protein. The sample records approximately 690,000 distinct CDR3 sequences, less than 45% being singletons. The sequenced material came from blood. These receptors all stem from an elderly man in good health.

This clonotype has only a few counts. A much larger clone differs by one base, so this may be a read error. CDR3 protein: CASSYSRRGNTYEQYF. The CDR3 region has the DNA TGTGCCAGCAGTTACTCGAGAAGGGGGAATACCTACGAGCAGTACTTC. The chain is built from TRBV6-2 or TRBV6-3 and TRBJ2-5, with D possibly TRBD1 on 6 matching bases. The DNA end favors TRBJ2-7, so the J call may be wrong. CDR1 and CDR2 (germline): MNHEY, SVGEGT. The CDR3 runs 16 residues.

The J gene is TRBJ2-5, the V gene TRBV3-1; 8 nucleotides agree with TRBD2. J lost 2 bases, V lost 2 bases, and 4 bases had no gene match. Germline values: CDR1 LGHDT, CDR2 YNNKEL (reference sequence). There are 15 residues in the CDR3. The CDR3, as DNA: TGTGCCAGCAGCCAACGACTAGCGCAACAAGAGACCCAGTACTTC. Its protein is CASSQRLAQQETQYF.

This sequence joins TRBV27 and TRBJ1-1; D remains ambiguous. The germline gives CDR1 MNHEY, CDR2 SMNVEV (reference sequence). Trimming removed 5 bases from V and 8 bases from J, with 15 bases in between. This CDR3 region has 13 residues. This chain's CDR3 is CASSPYPLQEAFF. CDR3 nucleotide sequence: TGTGCCAGCAGTCCCTATCCCTTACAGGAAGCTTTCTTT.

This clonotype was found a few times. The chain combines TRBV6-1 with TRBJ2-7; 9 nucleotides match TRBD2. The germline CDR1 and CDR2 sequences are MNHNS and SASEGT. This CDR3 contains 15 residues. V was clipped by 6 bases and J by 5 bases; unmatched bases: 11. In DNA form, the CDR3 reads TGTGCCAGCAGAGATACCCCTGCGGGAGGGGACGAGCAGTACTTC. This sequence encodes CASRDTPAGGDEQYF.

This chain links TRBV6-5 with TRBJ2-1; a possible D gene is TRBD1 (5 bases). Germline assignment: CDR1 MNHEY and CDR2 SVGAGI. Trimming took off 4 bases at V and 6 bases at J, with 19 bases between the two ends. The CDR3 spans 16 residues. The CDR3 sequence is CASSSPIRGLINEQFF. In DNA, the CDR3 is TGTGCCAGCAGTTCTCCCATTAGGGGCCTAATCAATGAGCAGTTCTTC.

The chain is built from TRBV2 and TRBJ2-6; D perhaps matches TRBD2 (6 bases). The CDR3 covers 16 residues. Trimming cost V 4 bases and J 4 bases, with 14 bases left between them. The germline V gene has CDR1 SNHLY and CDR2 FYNNEI. CDR3: CASSVQGLGGANVLTF. The CDR3, as DNA: TGTGCCAGCAGTGTGCAGGGACTTGGGGGGGCCAACGTCCTGACTTTC.

This clonotype was observed a few times. The chain employs TRBV4-3 and TRBJ1-4; D might be TRBD1 (5 bases). The CDR3 has 16 amino acids. The V end was cut by 0 bases, the J end by 7 bases, with 15 bases between. Germline V gene data show CDR1 as LGHNA and CDR2 as YSLEER. CDR3 residues: CASSQDGTTRGEKLFF. The CDR3, as DNA: TGCGCCAGCAGCCAAGATGGGACGACTCGCGGTGAAAAACTGTTTTTT.

The genes are TRBV7-9 and TRBJ1-3; the D is unclear. Germline CDR1 SEHNR, CDR2 FQNEAQ (reference sequence). Trimming stripped 4 bases from V and 1 base from J, with 11 bases between. The CDR3 runs 15 residues. Written as DNA, the CDR3 is TGTGCCAGCAGCTGGAGCACCGGATCTGGAAACACCATATATTTT. This translates into CASSWSTGSGNTIYF.

The rearrangement uses TRBV4-2 and TRBJ2-1; TRBD1 aligns across 10 bases. Germline-derived CDR1 and CDR2 are LGHNA and YNFKEQ. This CDR3 is built from 15 residues. The ends lost 0 bases at V and 7 bases at J; junction bases unmatched: 3. CDR3 nucleotide sequence: TGTGCCAGCAGCCAAGAACTGGACAGGGGGAATGAGCAGTTCTTC. It codes for CASSQELDRGNEQFF.

This clonotype occurred a few times. The V and J genes are TRBV6-1 and TRBJ2-6, with D perhaps being TRBD1 or TRBD2 (6 bases each). In germline, CDR1 is MNHNS, CDR2 SASEGT. The V and J ends lost 3 bases and 5 bases respectively, with 11 bases between them. The CDR3 spans 15 residues. The DNA of the CDR3 is TGTGCCAGCAGTGAGTGGGGGGCTAGGGCCAACGTCCTGACTTTC. The encoded protein is CASSEWGARANVLTF.

The rearrangement links TRBV3-1 to TRBJ2-7, with TRBD1 matching 9 bases. V shed 3 bases and J 5 bases; nucleotides not matched to a gene: 5. CDR1 and CDR2 (germline): LGHDT, YNNKEL (reference sequence). The CDR3 loop spans 14 amino acids. DNA of the CDR3: TGTGCCAGCAGCCACCCGGGACAGGGACACGAGCAGTACTTC. Its translation: CASSHPGQGHEQYF.

The chain links TRBV6-5 to TRBJ2-7; possibly TRBD1 for D (7 bases). The CDR3 runs 14 residues. V was pared by 6 bases and J by 2 bases, with 14 bases between. CDR1 and CDR2 (germline): MNHEY, SVGAGI. The CDR3 bases are TGTGCCAGCAGGGGGGGACAGCGGCCCTACGAGCAGTACTTC. Amino acid sequence: CASRGGQRPYEQYF.

This rearrangement joins TRBV11-2 to TRBJ1-2; D is uncertain. V was cut by 2 bases and J by 0 bases, with 7 bases left in between. Germline CDR1 and CDR2: SGHAT and FQNNGV. CDR3 size: 14 residues. This CDR3 reads CASSLIKPNYGYTF. CDR3 DNA: TGTGCCAGCAGCTTAATTAAACCTAACTATGGCTACACCTTC.

The V call is TRBV2, the J call TRBJ2-1; 10 nucleotides match TRBD2. In germline, CDR1 is SNHLY, CDR2 FYNNEI. This CDR3 has 19 residues. Trimming cost V 0 bases and J 0 bases; bases outside gene matches: 8. CDR3 nucleotides: TGTGCCAGCAGTGAAGCTATCGGGGCTAGCGGGAGCTCCTACAATGAGCAGTTCTTC. Its translation is CASSEAIGASGSSYNEQFF.

The J gene is TRBJ1-2, the V gene TRBV19; 7 bases are a match to TRBD1. The germline gives CDR1 LNHDA, CDR2 SQIVND (reference sequence). CDR3 size: 13 residues. Trimming took 7 bases from V and 3 from J; bases not matched to a gene: 5. The CDR3 is CASKVQGDYGYTF. The CDR3 bases are TGTGCCAGTAAAGTTCAGGGGGACTATGGCTACACCTTC.

The chain recombines TRBV28 with TRBJ1-2; no clear D gene. The CDR3 is made up of 15 amino acids. The V gene's germline CDR1 is MDHEN and CDR2 SYDVKM. V was pared by 6 bases and J by 8 bases, with 22 bases between. The CDR3 bases are TGTGCCAGCAGACTATACACTTCCCAGGAGGGCGGCTACACCTTC. Its translation is CASRLYTSQEGGYTF.

This clonotype was seen many times. The CDR3 loop reads CASSLTRQKETQYF. CDR3 coding DNA: TGTGCCAGCAGCTTGACTAGGCAAAAAGAGACCCAGTACTTC. The V and J genes are TRBV5-4 and TRBJ2-5; tentative D call: TRBD2 (5 bases). V was trimmed by 1 base and J by 3 bases, leaving 10 bases between them. This CDR3 region has 14 residues. The germline CDR1 and CDR2 sequences are SGHNT and YYREEE (reference sequence).

The V and J genes are TRBV20-1 and TRBJ2-1, with D maybe TRBD2 (5 bases). Germline V gives CDR1 DFQATT, CDR2 SNEGSKA (reference sequence). This CDR3 has 13 residues. For the CDR3, the DNA is TGCAGCGGGATCCTAGGGTTGTTCAATGAGCAGTTCTTC. Protein sequence: CSGILGLFNEQFF.

This rearrangement joins TRBV20-1 to TRBJ2-7; a weak D match, TRBD1 (6 bases). The germline V gene encodes CDR1 DFQATT and CDR2 SNEGSKA (reference sequence). V was cut by 2 bases and J by 2 bases, with 10 bases left in between. This CDR3 spans 13 amino acids. For the CDR3, the DNA is TGCAGTGCTAGACACAGGGTAACCTACGAGCAGTACTTC. This codes for CSARHRVTYEQYF.

This chain joins TRBV20-1 and TRBJ2-4, with 9 bases lining up with TRBD1. The J call is in doubt because the DNA end fits TRBJ2-7 better. In germline, CDR1 is DFQATT, CDR2 SNEGSKA (reference sequence). This CDR3 has 15 residues. CDR3 nucleotide sequence: TGCAGTGCTACTATCCACAGGGGGCAGAACTACGAGCAGTACTTC. This codes for CSATIHRGQNYEQYF.

The J gene is TRBJ1-2, the V gene TRBV5-1, with D perhaps matching TRBD1 (6 bases). Germline V lookup: CDR1 SGHRS, CDR2 YFSETQ. The germline V and J ends were trimmed by 4 bases and 4 bases, with 20 bases remaining between them. The CDR3 is 16 amino acids. CDR3 region: CASSLPGQTGGYGYTF. The CDR3 nucleotides read TGCGCCAGCAGCCTTCCCGGACAGACCGGGGGCTATGGCTACACCTTC.

Details on this clonotype: The limits of the CDR3 on the DNA are not certain, so only TCRdb's listed CDR3 is given. The genes are TRBV4-3 and TRBJ2-1; the D call TRBD1 from the table was never checked on the DNA. The CDR3 length is 16 residues, termini included. CDR1 and CDR2 (germline): LGHNA, YSLEER. The CDR3 region is CASSQVGQGSYNEQSF.

V gene TRBV6-2 or TRBV6-3 combines with J gene TRBJ2-7, with D unclear. The CDR3 covers 15 residues. CDR1 and CDR2 (germline): MNHEY, SVGEGT. With 6 bases removed from V and 2 bases from J, the gap between germline ends came to 17 bases. For the CDR3, the DNA is TGTGCCAGCAGCTACCCCCGGACCTCAACCTACGAGCAGTACTTC. Translating it yields CASSYPRTSTYEQYF.

This clonotype occurred a few times. The chain has TRBV5-1 and TRBJ2-7, with 7 bases aligning to TRBD2. Germline values: CDR1 SGHRS, CDR2 YFSETQ. V shed 6 bases and J 1 base; nucleotides not matched to a gene: 10. The CDR3 is made up of 15 amino acids. CDR3 sequence: CASTSGGRESYEQYF. CDR3 bases: TGCGCCAGCACGAGTGGGGGGAGGGAGTCCTACGAGCAGTACTTC.

This clonotype was seen at least ten times. CDR3: CASSPRLAGNYEQYF. CDR3 nucleotides: TGTGCCAGCAGCCCCAGACTAGCGGGAAACTACGAGCAGTACTTC. The rearrangement uses TRBV7-2 and TRBJ2-7, with 11 bases aligning to TRBD2. Germline values: CDR1 SGHTA, CDR2 FQGNSA. This CDR3 region has 15 residues. V dropped 5 bases and J dropped 3; count of bases not matched to a gene: 6.